Following are 15 T cell receptor beta chains from one sample sequenced in a study of blood T cell repertoires in COVID-19. The assay was immunoSEQ multiplex PCR, and TCRdb's table has in-frame clones only and misses some. The sample carries about 200,000 clones, about 88% recorded once. The sequenced material came from peripheral blood. Receptors originate from a man aged 45-65 years with COVID-19, enrolled during active disease.

This clone was detected a few times. The rearrangement joins TRBV12-3 or TRBV12-4 to TRBJ1-5; 9 bases align to TRBD1. This CDR3 has 13 residues. Losses at the gene ends were 6 bases for V and 4 bases for J; bases not matched to a gene: 1. CDR3 sequence reads: CASRGTGNQPQHF. In DNA form, the CDR3 reads TGTGCCAGCAGGGGGACAGGGAATCAGCCCCAGCATTTT.

The chain recombines TRBV5-1 with TRBJ1-1; no definite D call. Trimming pared 7 bases from V and 4 bases from J, leaving 14 bases between. The germline gives CDR1 SGHRS, CDR2 YFSETQ. This CDR3 is 13 amino acids long. CDR3 protein: CASLLEVGTEAFF. For the CDR3, the DNA is TGCGCCAGCCTCCTTGAGGTCGGCACTGAAGCTTTCTTT.

J is TRBJ1-4 and V is TRBV6-6, with 7 bases that match TRBD1. Looked up from germline, CDR1 is MNHNY and CDR2 is SVGAGI (reference sequence). The V gene end was trimmed by 0 bases and the J gene end by 8 bases; junction bases not matched to a gene: 6. CDR3 size: 15 residues. The CDR3 is CASSYSEGAREKLFF. In nucleotides, the CDR3 is TGTGCCAGCAGTTACTCGGAGGGGGCTAGAGAAAAACTGTTTTTT.

The chain joins TRBV6-5 to TRBJ2-2; D is perhaps TRBD2 (6 bases). V was trimmed by 2 bases and J by 4 bases, leaving 11 bases between them. Germline CDR1 MNHEY, CDR2 SVGAGI. The CDR3 has 15 amino acids. The CDR3 loop is CASSYGGYGTGELFF. Written as DNA, the CDR3 is TGTGCCAGCAGTTACGGAGGGTACGGCACCGGGGAGCTGTTTTTT.

The genes are TRBV3-1 (or the pseudogene TRBV3-2) and TRBJ1-2, with D possibly being TRBD1 (5 bases). The CDR3 is 17 residues long. Trimming stripped 1 base from V and 5 bases from J, with 20 bases between. Germline values: CDR1 LGHDT, CDR2 YNNKEL (reference sequence). CDR3 in amino acids: CASSQGITGQAGYGYTF. As DNA, the CDR3 is TGTGCCAGCAGCCAAGGAATTACAGGTCAAGCTGGGTATGGCTACACCTTC.

Here the CDR3 reads CASSTGQGIDNEQFF. As DNA, the CDR3 is TGTGCCAGCAGCACGGGACAGGGAATTGACAATGAGCAGTTCTTC. The chain has TRBV5-5 and TRBJ2-1, with TRBD1 matching 9 bases. Germline V lookup: CDR1 SGHKS, CDR2 YYEKEE (reference sequence). The trim removed 4 bases at V and 5 bases at J, leaving 7 bases unmatched. The CDR3 extends over 15 amino acids.

The chain is built from TRBV9 and TRBJ2-5; D not certain. The CDR3 has 13 amino acids. V lost 5 bases and J 5 bases, leaving 13 bases between the germline ends. CDR1 SGDLS and CDR2 YYNGEE come from the germline V gene. In nucleotides, the CDR3 is TGTGCCAGCAGTCTTTCTCCCGAGGAGACCCAGTACTTC. The encoded protein is CASSLSPEETQYF.

This clone appeared once. The chain carries TRBV29-1 and TRBJ1-1, with a possible D match to TRBD1 (5 bases). The CDR3 consists of 14 residues. Deletions cut 6 bases from V and 3 bases from J, with 17 bases between. Germline CDR1 and CDR2: SQVTM and ANQGSEA. CDR3 region: CSVLSDTWDTEAFF. The DNA for the CDR3 is TGCAGCGTCCTCTCGGACACTTGGGACACTGAAGCTTTCTTT.

This clone has more than one count but fewer than ten. The V call is TRBV19, the J call TRBJ1-2; 7 bases fit TRBD1. J lost 4 bases, V lost 3 bases, and 8 bases had no gene match. The CDR3 covers 15 residues. Per the germline V gene, CDR1 is LNHDA and CDR2 is SQIVND (reference sequence). For the CDR3, the DNA is TGTGCCAGTAGTATGGGACAGCGTGAACTCTATGGCTACACCTTC. It encodes CASSMGQRELYGYTF.

This clone was picked up a small number of times. The chain is built from TRBV6-5 and TRBJ2-3; D perhaps matches TRBD1 (5 bases). Trimming cost V 0 bases and J 4 bases, with 14 bases left between them. From germline, CDR1 is MNHEY and CDR2 SVGAGI. The CDR3 totals 16 residues. This CDR3 is CASSYSGLVLSDTQYF. In DNA, the CDR3 is TGTGCCAGCAGTTACTCGGGGCTAGTGTTATCAGATACGCAGTATTTT.

The chain uses TRBV10-2 and TRBJ1-1, with D possibly being TRBD1 (5 bases). CDR3 length: 12 residues. The germline CDR1 and CDR2 sequences are WSHSY and SAAADI. V lost 6 bases and J 4 bases, leaving 9 bases between the germline ends. The CDR3 region is CASSFGGTEAFF. In DNA, the CDR3 is TGCGCCAGCAGCTTCGGGGGCACTGAAGCTTTCTTT.

The genes are TRBV5-6 and TRBJ2-3, with 10 positions matching TRBD1. This CDR3 is built from 16 residues. Looked up from germline, CDR1 is SGHDT and CDR2 is YYEEEE. Trimming removed 4 bases from V and 0 bases from J; junction bases left unmatched: 5. CDR3 sequence: CASSKWGQGSTDTQYF. The CDR3 nucleotides read TGTGCCAGCAGCAAATGGGGACAGGGGAGCACAGATACGCAGTATTTT.

This clone has only a few counts. The chain couples TRBV5-1 to TRBJ2-2; 7 nucleotides match TRBD1. The CDR3 consists of 15 residues. From germline, CDR1 is SGHRS and CDR2 YFSETQ. V trimming: 0 bases; J trimming: 2 bases; junction bases outside the gene matches: 1. For the CDR3, the DNA is TGCGCCAGCAGCTTGGGACAGGGTAACACCGGGGAGCTGTTTTTT. Protein product: CASSLGQGNTGELFF.

The chain couples TRBV5-4 to TRBJ2-2, with 11 nucleotides matching TRBD2. CDR3 size: 16 residues. V dropped 4 bases and J dropped 2; count of bases not matched to a gene: 4. Germline V CDR1 and CDR2: SGHNT, YYREEE (reference sequence). The CDR3 DNA reads TGTGCCAGCAGCACAGGACTAGCGGGTAACACCGGGGAGCTGTTTTTT. As protein: CASSTGLAGNTGELFF.

V and J are TRBV2 and TRBJ2-7; TRBD1 aligns across 7 bases. The CDR3 runs 13 residues. Unmatched junction bases numbered 6, after V lost 7 bases and J lost 3 bases. The germline V gene encodes CDR1 SNHLY and CDR2 FYNNEI. CDR3 nucleotide sequence: TGTGCCAGCAAGGGGGCCTTTCTCTACGAGCAGTACTTC. Protein sequence: CASKGAFLYEQYF.